This TCR beta chain emerged from a study of blood T cell repertoires in COVID-19. The overall study: Sites across the United States, Italy and Spain contributed samples from acute and convalescent COVID-19. PBMCs, B-cell-depleted T cells, or T cells were the source of the cDNA or gDNA that made up the material.

Sequencing was performed with immunoSEQ multiplex PCR; in TCRdb, only in-frame clones are kept and a portion is missing. Of 350,000 to 450,000 clones listed, 70% to 90% are singletons. The trim removed 4 bases at V and 5 bases at J, leaving 8 bases unmatched. Germline values: CDR1 MGHRA, CDR2 YSYEKL. CDR3 length: 15 amino acids. The TCR originated in a human donor in a cohort sampled during active COVID-19. Input material: peripheral blood. This chain links TRBV4-1 with TRBJ2-5; TRBD1 aligns across 9 bases. CDR3 in amino acids: CASSLQTGGMETQYF. DNA for the CDR3: TGCGCCAGCAGCCTCCAGACAGGGGGTATGGAGACCCAGTACTTC.